This TCR beta chain was identified in a study of blood T cell repertoires in COVID-19. The wider study: Acute-phase and convalescent COVID-19 samples originated in the United States, Italy and Spain.

In Seattle, patients joined the study during active infection and were tracked longitudinally. Germline CDR1 and CDR2: SNHLY and FYNNEI. The CDR3 consists of 12 residues. Trimming stripped 8 bases from V and 5 bases from J, with 12 bases between. Original handling: Estimated nucleated cell counts came from reference gene primer amplification. TCRdb's copy holds only in-frame clones and misses some; the assay was immunoSEQ multiplex PCR. V and J calls and clone size are given by that table; D and trimming were obtained from the DNA. This table has roughly 200,000 clones, 94% appearing once. Material: peripheral blood. The chain employs TRBV2 and TRBJ1-1, with D unclear. This clonotype was sampled from a man aged 25 to 40 with COVID-19, enrolled during active disease. CDR3 loop: CASEKAETEAFF. The CDR3 DNA reads as TGTGCCAGCGAGAAGGCGGAGACTGAAGCTTTCTTT.